These 16 T cell receptor beta chains were sequenced from one sample in a study of T cells expressing NK-cell markers. TCRdb derives one entry per CDR3 protein from the 5' RACE reads, leaving out DNA. The sample yields hundreds of thousands of distinct CDR3 sequences, of which the top ten take up approximately 4%. The specimen was blood T cells: a sorted CD56 or NKG2C T cell subset, CD4+ or CD8+ T cells, or bulk PBMC T cells (not recorded which). Receptors originate from a man between 18 and 29 years old in good health.

This chain links TRBV18 with TRBJ2-1; TCRdb proposes TRBD1, but this gene call is untestable without DNA. The germline V gene has CDR1 KGHSH and CDR2 LQKENI. The CDR3 length is 13 residues. CDR3: CASSPTGDNEQFF. The full variable domain, rest sourced from reference TRBV18 and TRBJ2-1, is NAGVMQNPRHLVRRRGQEARLRCSPMKGHSHVYWYRQLPEEGLKFMVYLQKENIIDESGMPKERFSAEFPKEGPSILRIQQVVRGDSAAYFCASSPTGDNEQFFGPGTRLTVL.

This chain links TRBV15 with TRBJ2-2. This CDR3 spans 14 amino acids. CDR1 is LNHNV and CDR2 is YYDKDF in the germline V gene (reference sequence). The CDR3 loop reads CATSSVRDFGELFF.

The V and J genes are TRBV24-1 and TRBJ2-3; the D gene TCRdb calls, TRBD2, cannot be checked with no DNA. Germline CDR1 KGHDR, CDR2 SFDVKD. The CDR3 length is 15 residues. Here the CDR3 reads CATGLAGERTDTQYF.

This rearrangement joins TRBV10-3 to TRBJ1-3; TCRdb proposes TRBD1, but this gene call is untestable without DNA. Germline lookup yields CDR1 ENHRY and CDR2 SYGVKD. The length of the CDR3 is 16 residues. CDR3 loop: CAISSGQGIPGNTIYF.

V usage is TRBV27 and J usage is TRBJ1-3; no DNA is available, so the TRBD1 call from TCRdb remains unchecked. The CDR3 consists of 14 residues. In germline, CDR1 is MNHEY, CDR2 SMNVEV (reference sequence). The chain's CDR3 is CASSSRVAGNTIYF.

CDR3: CASSLVPLGSYTGELFF. This chain joins TRBV7-2 and TRBJ2-2; TCRdb reports TRBD2, a call that lacks DNA to check it against. The germline CDR1 and CDR2 sequences are SGHTA and FQGNSA. CDR3 length: 17 residues.

The CDR3 region is CATSDSGMPYEQYF. The rearrangement uses TRBV24-1 and TRBJ2-7. Looked up from germline, CDR1 is KGHDR and CDR2 is SFDVKD. This CDR3 is 14 amino acids long.

The chain links TRBV20-1 to TRBJ1-6. Germline lookup yields CDR1 DFQATT and CDR2 SNEGSKA (reference sequence). This CDR3 has 13 amino acids. CDR3 sequence reads: CSANPGDNSPLHF.

V and J are TRBV27 and TRBJ2-1; TCRdb outputs TRBD2, but without DNA this stays unchecked. CDR1 MNHEY and CDR2 SMNVEV come from the germline V gene (reference sequence). The CDR3 has 17 amino acids. The CDR3 is CASSLGTSGRAFNEQFF.

The rearrangement uses TRBV20-1 and TRBJ1-6; there is no DNA to check the TCRdb D call of TRBD1. The CDR3 sequence is 14 residues long. The germline V gene has CDR1 DFQATT and CDR2 SNEGSKA (reference sequence). The CDR3 is CSARSPDSRSPLHF.

This chain links TRBV7-3 with TRBJ2-6; as DNA is missing, the TRBD1 call by TCRdb cannot be tested. This CDR3 is 16 amino acids long. The germline V gene encodes CDR1 SGHTA and CDR2 FQGTGA. CDR3 residues: CASSPGVSSGANVLTF.

This chain uses TRBV20-1 with TRBJ2-1. Germline CDR1 is DFQATT and CDR2 is SNEGSKA (reference sequence). The CDR3 is 15 residues long. The CDR3 loop is CSAAKEQSSYNEQFF.

V gene TRBV30 combines with J gene TRBJ1-6. This CDR3 contains 14 residues. Germline V gene sequence: CDR1 GTSNPN, CDR2 SVGIG (reference sequence). The CDR3 protein is CAWSVAGGGSPLHF.

V usage is TRBV29-1 and J usage is TRBJ2-3; TCRdb designates TRBD1, a call that cannot be tested without DNA. Germline CDR1 and CDR2: SQVTM and ANQGSEA. This CDR3 region has 14 residues. CDR3 sequence: CSVPRTGTTDTQYF.

The CDR3 loop is CASLSFAGGTYNEQFF. J is TRBJ2-1 and V is TRBV28; TCRdb's D gene call, TRBD1, goes unchecked for lack of DNA. The CDR3 sequence is 16 residues long. In germline, CDR1 is MDHEN, CDR2 SYDVKM.

The chain has TRBV6-2 or TRBV6-3 and TRBJ1-1; checking the TCRdb D call of TRBD1 is not possible without DNA. From germline, CDR1 is MNHEY and CDR2 SVGEGT. This CDR3 is built from 16 residues. The CDR3 is CASSPPGPGQLSGAFF.